A selection of T cell receptor beta chains follows, all from one sample in a study of spatial heterogeneity in lung cancer. One entry per CDR3 protein results from TCRdb running MiXCR on the 5' RACE reads. The data hold approximately 92,000 distinct CDR3 sequences, with roughly 12% observed a single time. The source material was PBMCs, sampled at surgery. These receptors were obtained from a male donor with early-stage non-small cell lung cancer. The CDR3 runs from the conserved cysteine through the conserved F or W. Each record gives: CDR3 DNA, CDR3 protein, D gene, V gene, J gene, clone size. The D gene is left open where the match is weak. The listing skips clone size in some rows; elsewhere it reads once, few, many or a size class.

cdr3_nt: TGTGCCAGCAGACTAGCGGGAGCTGGCAATGAGCAGTTCTTC
cdr3_aa: CASRLAGAGNEQFF
d_call: TRBD2
v_call: TRBV28
j_call: TRBJ2-1
clone_size: few

cdr3_nt: TGTGCCAGCAAAACCTGGGAAGTCACCTACGAGCAGTACTTC
cdr3_aa: CASKTWEVTYEQYF
d_call: NA
v_call: TRBV27
j_call: TRBJ2-7
clone_size: few

cdr3_nt: TGTGCCAGCAGTTTAGGGCCCGACATGGAGCAGTACTTC
cdr3_aa: CASSLGPDMEQYF
d_call: NA
v_call: TRBV12-3/TRBV12-4
j_call: TRBJ2-7
clone_size: NA

cdr3_nt: TGTGCCAGCAGTTCCGGACTAGCGGGAGGTGTCACAGATACGCAGTATTTT
cdr3_aa: CASSSGLAGGVTDTQYF
d_call: TRBD2
v_call: TRBV27
j_call: TRBJ2-3
clone_size: few

cdr3_nt: TGCAGCGTTAACGGGGGGCTTGTAGGGGAGACCCAGTACTTC
cdr3_aa: CSVNGGLVGETQYF
d_call: NA
v_call: TRBV29-1
j_call: TRBJ2-5
clone_size: few

cdr3_nt: TGTGCCAGCTCACCCCCTAGCGGGAGGGGACGTGATGAGCAGTTCTTC
cdr3_aa: CASSPPSGRGRDEQFF
d_call: TRBD2
v_call: TRBV18
j_call: TRBJ2-1
clone_size: NA

cdr3_nt: TGCGCCAGCAGCCAAGATAGGGACAGAAACCAAGAGACCCAGTACTTC
cdr3_aa: CASSQDRDRNQETQYF
d_call: TRBD1
v_call: TRBV4-3
j_call: TRBJ2-5
clone_size: NA

cdr3_nt: TGTGCCAGCAGTGGGGGGGCCCTCTCCTACGAGCAGTACTTC
cdr3_aa: CASSGGALSYEQYF
d_call: NA
v_call: TRBV28
j_call: TRBJ2-7
clone_size: many

cdr3_nt: TGTGCCAGCAGCCAAGATTGGGGGTACCAAGAGACCCAGTACTTC
cdr3_aa: CASSQDWGYQETQYF
d_call: NA
v_call: TRBV14
j_call: TRBJ2-5
clone_size: few

cdr3_nt: TGTGCCAGCAGCTTCGTCTCCATTGGACGCGGAAACACCATATATTTT
cdr3_aa: CASSFVSIGRGNTIYF
d_call: NA
v_call: TRBV7-2
j_call: TRBJ1-3
clone_size: NA

cdr3_nt: TGTGCCAGCAGCACAACCGGGACAGGGGGTCTGAACACTGAAGCTTTCTTT
cdr3_aa: CASSTTGTGGLNTEAFF
d_call: TRBD1
v_call: TRBV9
j_call: TRBJ1-1
clone_size: NA

cdr3_nt: TGTGCCAGCAGCTTAGTGGGAAGGACCCAGTACTTC
cdr3_aa: CASSLVGRTQYF
d_call: NA
v_call: TRBV7-9
j_call: TRBJ2-5
clone_size: few

cdr3_nt: TGTGCTAGTGGTTCCTGGACAGGGCGGAGGGGTGGCTACACCTTC
cdr3_aa: CASGSWTGRRGGYTF
d_call: TRBD1
v_call: TRBV12-5
j_call: TRBJ1-2
clone_size: few

cdr3_nt: TGTGCCAGCAGTTTTGATAACTATGGCTACACCTTC
cdr3_aa: CASSFDNYGYTF
d_call: NA
v_call: TRBV12-3/TRBV12-4
j_call: TRBJ1-2
clone_size: few

cdr3_nt: TGCGCCAGCGCTCCACCAGGGGAACGAAATGAGCAGTTCTTC
cdr3_aa: CASAPPGERNEQFF
d_call: NA
v_call: TRBV5-1
j_call: TRBJ2-1
clone_size: many

cdr3_nt: TGTGCCAGCAGCTCCGGGACAGGGGTATCCTACGAGCAGTACTTC
cdr3_aa: CASSSGTGVSYEQYF
d_call: TRBD1
v_call: TRBV12-3/TRBV12-4
j_call: TRBJ2-7
clone_size: few

cdr3_nt: TGTGCCAGCAGCCCAGCCCGGTTGATTTTCAGCGGCCAAGAGACCCAGTACTTC
cdr3_aa: CASSPARLIFSGQETQYF
d_call: NA
v_call: TRBV7-9
j_call: TRBJ2-5
clone_size: few

cdr3_nt: TGTGCCAGCAGCTTGGTTGCTTTTGGCCAGACCTACGAGCAGTACTTC
cdr3_aa: CASSLVAFGQTYEQYF
d_call: NA
v_call: TRBV11-2
j_call: TRBJ2-7
clone_size: NA

cdr3_nt: TGTGCCAGCAGCTACGGGACGGGGTATGGATCCGGGGAGCTGTTTTTT
cdr3_aa: CASSYGTGYGSGELFF
d_call: NA
v_call: TRBV9
j_call: TRBJ2-2
clone_size: NA

cdr3_nt: TGCGCCAGCAGCTTGGATGGAGCAGAGACCCAGTACTTC
cdr3_aa: CASSLDGAETQYF
d_call: NA
v_call: TRBV5-1
j_call: TRBJ2-5
clone_size: NA

cdr3_nt: TGCAGTGCTCCTGATCTTCCGGGGCAGTTCTTC
cdr3_aa: CSAPDLPGQFF
d_call: NA
v_call: TRBV20-1
j_call: TRBJ2-1
clone_size: NA

cdr3_nt: TGCGCCAGCAGCTCGGGACAGGGGACGGCAGGCTACACCTTC
cdr3_aa: CASSSGQGTAGYTF
d_call: TRBD1
v_call: TRBV5-1
j_call: TRBJ1-2
clone_size: many

cdr3_nt: TGCGCCAGCAGCCCAGGTCGGGCTAGCGCAAACACCGGGGAGCTGTTTTTT
cdr3_aa: CASSPGRASANTGELFF
d_call: NA
v_call: TRBV4-1
j_call: TRBJ2-2
clone_size: NA

cdr3_nt: TGCAGTGCTCCCGGGACTAGCGAAGCTCTTACGCAGTATTTT
cdr3_aa: CSAPGTSEALTQYF
d_call: TRBD2
v_call: TRBV20-1
j_call: TRBJ2-3
clone_size: few

cdr3_nt: TGCAGTGCTAGACTCGCGGGCGCAGATACGCAGTATTTT
cdr3_aa: CSARLAGADTQYF
d_call: NA
v_call: TRBV20-1
j_call: TRBJ2-3
clone_size: few

cdr3_nt: TGTGCTAGCAGCTTAAATAGAGAGACTGAAGCTTTCTTT
cdr3_aa: CASSLNRETEAFF
d_call: NA
v_call: TRBV7-7
j_call: TRBJ1-1
clone_size: NA

cdr3_nt: TGCGCCAGCAGCGGGAAGACAGGGCCTGAGACCCAGTACTTC
cdr3_aa: CASSGKTGPETQYF
d_call: TRBD1
v_call: TRBV5-1
j_call: TRBJ2-5
clone_size: NA

cdr3_nt: TGTGCCAGCAGTTTTTTCTCTAGCACAGATACGCAGTATTTT
cdr3_aa: CASSFFSSTDTQYF
d_call: NA
v_call: TRBV27
j_call: TRBJ2-3
clone_size: few

cdr3_nt: TGCAGTGCTAGAGATTTGTTTGGGCTAGCCTACGAGCAGTACTTC
cdr3_aa: CSARDLFGLAYEQYF
d_call: NA
v_call: TRBV20-1
j_call: TRBJ2-7
clone_size: few

cdr3_nt: TGTGCCAGCAGTCGAACACCTCCGGGACAGGGTGATGGCTACACCTTC
cdr3_aa: CASSRTPPGQGDGYTF
d_call: TRBD1
v_call: TRBV6-1
j_call: TRBJ1-2
clone_size: NA

cdr3_nt: TGTGCCAGCAGTTTATTAAAGCACAGGACTTCCTACGAGCAGTACTTC
cdr3_aa: CASSLLKHRTSYEQYF
d_call: NA
v_call: TRBV28
j_call: TRBJ2-7
clone_size: many

cdr3_nt: TGTGCCAGCAGCTTACGGGGGGGCCGCACTGAAGCTTTCTTT
cdr3_aa: CASSLRGGRTEAFF
d_call: NA
v_call: TRBV7-2
j_call: TRBJ1-1
clone_size: NA

cdr3_nt: TGCAGCGTTGAGGGTGGGGTGGACAATCAGCCCCAGCATTTT
cdr3_aa: CSVEGGVDNQPQHF
d_call: NA
v_call: TRBV29-1
j_call: TRBJ1-5
clone_size: NA

cdr3_nt: TGTGCCAGCAGCCAAGAGCGGGCCTCACCCCTCCACTTT
cdr3_aa: CASSQERASPLHF
d_call: NA
v_call: TRBV4-2
j_call: TRBJ1-6
clone_size: few

cdr3_nt: TGTGCCATCAGTGAGTCGAGTCCGGGTGGCTATGGCTACACCTTC
cdr3_aa: CAISESSPGGYGYTF
d_call: NA
v_call: TRBV10-3
j_call: TRBJ1-2
clone_size: many

cdr3_nt: TGTGCCAGCAGGAGGGACAGGGAGGTTGTGGGGCCCCTCCACTTT
cdr3_aa: CASRRDREVVGPLHF
d_call: TRBD1
v_call: TRBV11-2
j_call: TRBJ1-6
clone_size: few

cdr3_nt: TGTGCCAGCAGTTCGGGACTACCGACGCAGTATTTT
cdr3_aa: CASSSGLPTQYF
d_call: TRBD2
v_call: TRBV27
j_call: TRBJ2-3
clone_size: few

cdr3_nt: TGTGCCAGCAGTGCCCGACAGGGGCTGAACACCGGGGAGCTGTTTTTT
cdr3_aa: CASSARQGLNTGELFF
d_call: TRBD1
v_call: TRBV6-5
j_call: TRBJ2-2
clone_size: few

cdr3_nt: TGTGCCAGCAGCCCCCCAGGGGCGGGCCGACAAGAGACCCAGTACTTC
cdr3_aa: CASSPPGAGRQETQYF
d_call: NA
v_call: TRBV3-1
j_call: TRBJ2-5
clone_size: NA

cdr3_nt: TGTGCCAGCAGCGTAGAGGCAGGGCTAAGCACAGATACGCAGTATTTT
cdr3_aa: CASSVEAGLSTDTQYF
d_call: NA
v_call: TRBV9
j_call: TRBJ2-3
clone_size: few

cdr3_nt: TGTGCCAGCAGTGTTCTAGCGGGAGGGCCCAATGAGCAGTTCTTC
cdr3_aa: CASSVLAGGPNEQFF
d_call: TRBD2
v_call: TRBV6-2/TRBV6-3
j_call: TRBJ2-1
clone_size: NA

cdr3_nt: TGCGCCAGCAGCCAAGAACTACTGAACACCGGGGAGCTGTTTTTT
cdr3_aa: CASSQELLNTGELFF
d_call: NA
v_call: TRBV4-3
j_call: TRBJ2-2
clone_size: many

cdr3_nt: TGTGCCAGCAGCCGAACACAGGGGTTGGGAGAGACCCAGTACTTC
cdr3_aa: CASSRTQGLGETQYF
d_call: TRBD1
v_call: TRBV3-1
j_call: TRBJ2-5
clone_size: NA

cdr3_nt: TGTGCCAGCTCACCACGGGTCGCGAGGGGACGGGACCCATACGAGCAGTACTTC
cdr3_aa: CASSPRVARGRDPYEQYF
d_call: NA
v_call: TRBV18
j_call: TRBJ2-7
clone_size: NA

cdr3_nt: TGTGCCAGCAGTCACGGGGTCAATGAGCAGTTCTTC
cdr3_aa: CASSHGVNEQFF
d_call: NA
v_call: TRBV6-2/TRBV6-3
j_call: TRBJ2-1
clone_size: NA

cdr3_nt: TGTGCCAGCCGTACCACAGCTCAGAAGAACTATGGCTACACCTTC
cdr3_aa: CASRTTAQKNYGYTF
d_call: NA
v_call: TRBV6-5
j_call: TRBJ1-2
clone_size: few

cdr3_nt: TGTGCCAGCAGCTTAGCAGGGGATCCCTTCTACGAGCAGTACTTC
cdr3_aa: CASSLAGDPFYEQYF
d_call: NA
v_call: TRBV7-2
j_call: TRBJ2-7
clone_size: NA

cdr3_nt: TGTGCCAGCAAGATGGGCAGTAGCTACGAGCAGTACTTC
cdr3_aa: CASKMGSSYEQYF
d_call: NA
v_call: TRBV6-2/TRBV6-3
j_call: TRBJ2-7
clone_size: NA

cdr3_nt: TGCAGCGTTGAGGTCGGACTCAATCAGCCCCAGCATTTT
cdr3_aa: CSVEVGLNQPQHF
d_call: NA
v_call: TRBV29-1
j_call: TRBJ1-5
clone_size: NA

cdr3_nt: TGTGCCAGCTCACCACCGGTCTTCACCGGGGAGCTGTTTTTT
cdr3_aa: CASSPPVFTGELFF
d_call: NA
v_call: TRBV18
j_call: TRBJ2-2
clone_size: NA

cdr3_nt: TGTGCCAGCAGTCTTCTAGCGGGATGTACCGATGAGCAGTTCTTC
cdr3_aa: CASSLLAGCTDEQFF
d_call: TRBD2
v_call: TRBV12-3/TRBV12-4
j_call: TRBJ2-1
clone_size: NA

cdr3_nt: TGTGCCAGCAGCCTTTGGGATATCTCTGGAAACACCATATATTTT
cdr3_aa: CASSLWDISGNTIYF
d_call: NA
v_call: TRBV7-8
j_call: TRBJ1-3
clone_size: many